One sample yielded the 25 T cell receptor beta chains listed below, sequenced in a study of CD8+ T cells in alopecia areata. The sequencing template was cDNA reverse transcribed from extracted RNA. Generated by immunoSEQ multiplex PCR, the TCRdb table keeps only in-frame clones and is missing some. The sample has about 150,000 clones, around two thirds seen once. Specimen: CD8+ T cells sorted from blood. These TCRs come from a human donor in good health.

This clone was seen more than once but under ten times. The CDR3 here is CASSLMHTEAFF. CDR3 DNA: TGTGCCAGCAGCTTAATGCACACTGAAGCTTTCTTT. The J gene is TRBJ1-1, the V gene TRBV7-9, with D unresolved. V was cut by 2 bases and J by 3 bases, with 4 bases left in between. Germline-derived CDR1 and CDR2 are SEHNR and FQNEAQ (reference sequence). The CDR3 is 12 residues long. The full variable domain, completed using reference TRBV7-9 and TRBJ1-1, is DTGVSQNPRHKITKRGQNVTFRCDPISEHNRLYWYRQTLGQGPEFLTYFQNEAQLEKSRLLSDRFSAERPKGSFSTLEIQRTEQGDSAMYLCASSLMHTEAFFGQGTRLTVV.

V and J are TRBV29-1 and TRBJ1-2; TRBD1 might be the D (5 bases). This CDR3 region has 12 residues. V dropped 0 bases and J dropped 7 bases, with 9 bases sitting between them. Germline CDR1 and CDR2: SQVTM and ANQGSEA. The CDR3 protein is CSVEEGRVGYTF. The CDR3 nucleotides read TGCAGCGTTGAAGAAGGCAGGGTTGGCTACACCTTC.

The gene calls are TRBV2 and TRBJ2-1, with 8 nucleotides matching TRBD2. CDR3 length: 16 residues. Trimming cost V 3 bases and J 0 bases; bases outside gene matches: 4. Germline V gene sequence: CDR1 SNHLY, CDR2 FYNNEI. The DNA for the CDR3 is TGTGCCAGCAGTGAGGAGCGGGGGAGCTCCTACAATGAGCAGTTCTTC. It encodes CASSEERGSSYNEQFF.

This chain connects TRBV10-3 to TRBJ2-5; D might be TRBD1 (5 bases). CDR1 is ENHRY, CDR2 SYGVKD, per germline. The ends were cut back, 6 bases at V and 2 bases at J, with 13 bases in the middle. The CDR3 is 14 amino acids. CDR3 sequence (DNA): TGTGCCATCAGCCTACAGGATAAACAAGAGACCCAGTACTTC. This gives the protein CAISLQDKQETQYF.

The chain links TRBV4-1 to TRBJ1-2; D unclear. Per germline, CDR1 MGHRA and CDR2 YSYEKL. CDR3 length equals 16 residues. Trimming stripped 0 bases from V and 7 bases from J, with 18 bases between. In DNA form, the CDR3 reads TGCGCCAGCAGCCAAGAACGGACCTCTTTATTTTTTGGCTACACCTTC. This gives the protein CASSQERTSLFFGYTF.

V and J are TRBV27 and TRBJ1-5; D is unclear. Trimming shortened V by 2 bases and J by 1 base, and 6 bases separated the two germline ends. This CDR3 has 14 amino acids. CDR1 and CDR2 from the germline V gene are MNHEY and SMNVEV (reference sequence). The CDR3 loop is CASSLIGSNQPQHF. DNA of the CDR3: TGTGCCAGCAGTTTAATCGGGAGCAATCAGCCCCAGCATTTT.

The sample holds a few counts of this clone. This sequence joins TRBV29-1 and TRBJ2-7; D is unclear. CDR1 and CDR2 (germline): SQVTM, ANQGSEA. CDR3 size: 12 residues. Trimming shortened V by 4 bases and J by 2 bases, and 9 bases separated the two germline ends. CDR3 residues: CSVVTTAYEQYF. The CDR3 nucleotides read TGCAGCGTTGTCACCACCGCCTACGAGCAGTACTTC.

The chain is built from TRBV7-9 and TRBJ2-2; D gene ambiguous. Germline CDR1 reads SEHNR; CDR2 reads FQNEAQ (reference sequence). This CDR3 comprises 15 residues. V lost 5 bases and J lost 7, with 17 bases in between. The CDR3 sequence: CASSQITGFDGELFF. The CDR3 bases are TGTGCCAGCAGCCAGATAACTGGTTTTGACGGGGAGCTGTTTTTT.

Remarks on this clone: The same CDR3 is also encoded by other DNA sequences in this sample. The V call is TRBV9, the J call TRBJ1-5; D is perhaps TRBD1 (6 bases). The CDR3 extends over 14 amino acids. V lost 0 bases and J 4 bases, leaving 8 bases between the germline ends. CDR1 and CDR2 (germline): SGDLS, YYNGEE. The CDR3 here is CASSVGTGNQPQHF. The CDR3 region has the DNA TGTGCCAGCAGCGTAGGAACAGGGAATCAGCCCCAGCATTTT.

V is TRBV5-1 and J is TRBJ2-5; D is perhaps TRBD2 (5 bases). Trimming left V 3 bases short and J 1 base short, with 13 bases between. CDR1 SGHRS and CDR2 YFSETQ come from the germline V gene. This CDR3 is 15 amino acids long. The CDR3 DNA sequence: TGCGCCAGCAGCTCAGCGGTCCTTGCCCAAGAGACCCAGTACTTC. Amino acid sequence: CASSSAVLAQETQYF.

This chain links TRBV4-1 with TRBJ1-5, with D unresolved. Germline V gene data show CDR1 as MGHRA and CDR2 as YSYEKL. V dropped 0 bases and J dropped 1 base, with 4 bases sitting between them. The CDR3 has 14 residues. In nucleotides, the CDR3 is TGCGCCAGCAGCCAAGAGGGCAGCAATCAGCCCCAGCATTTT. Its translation is CASSQEGSNQPQHF.

V gene TRBV9 combines with J gene TRBJ2-1; 7 bases align to TRBD2. The CDR3 runs 12 residues. J was trimmed by 4 bases and V by 7 bases; bases with no gene match: 2. Germline V gene data show CDR1 as SGDLS and CDR2 as YYNGEE. The CDR3 loop is CASGRAYNEQFF. DNA of the CDR3: TGTGCCAGCGGGAGGGCTTACAATGAGCAGTTCTTC. Full variable domain (remainder filled in from reference TRBV9 and TRBJ2-1): DSGVTQTPKHLITATGQRVTLRCSPRSGDLSVYWYQQSLDQGLQFLIQYYNGEERAKGNILERFSAQQFPDLHSELNLSSLELGDSALYFCASGRAYNEQFFGPGTRLTVL.

J is TRBJ2-7 and V is TRBV28; no reliable D call. The germline gives CDR1 MDHEN, CDR2 SYDVKM. This CDR3 contains 14 residues. V lost 4 bases and J lost 7, with 17 bases in between. CDR3 nucleotide sequence: TGTGCCAGCAGTTCTACGTCTCCGACCCCGGAGCAGTACTTC. This encodes CASSSTSPTPEQYF.

This clone was counted only a few times. At one of its ends the junction is not consistent with the germline gene, which may arise from a read error. The chain is built from TRBV2 and TRBJ2-5, with a tentative D call TRBD2 (6 bases). The CDR3 runs 10 residues. Germline V CDR1 and CDR2: SNHLY, FYNNEI. CDR3 in amino acids: CASSGAGPHF. The CDR3 region has the DNA TGTGCCAGCAGTGGGGCGGGACCCCACTTC.

In this sample, this clone turned up a few times. J is TRBJ1-2 and V is TRBV5-1, with D unclear. Trimming took 0 bases from V and 2 from J, leaving 11 bases between them. Germline V gene data show CDR1 as SGHRS and CDR2 as YFSETQ. The CDR3 covers 15 residues. The CDR3 protein is CASSLAAGGNYGYTF. In nucleotides, the CDR3 is TGCGCCAGCAGCTTGGCGGCGGGAGGGAACTATGGCTACACCTTC.

The chain is built from TRBV15 and TRBJ2-1; tentatively, D is TRBD2 (5 bases). CDR1 is LNHNV and CDR2 is YYDKDF in the germline V gene (reference sequence). The ends were cut back, 1 base at V and 4 bases at J, with 14 bases in the middle. The length of the CDR3 is 16 residues. Here the CDR3 reads CATSRGFGGRYNEQFF. CDR3 DNA sequence: TGTGCCACCAGCAGAGGTTTTGGAGGCCGATACAATGAGCAGTTCTTC.

The J gene is TRBJ2-1, the V gene TRBV7-9, with 11 bases matching TRBD2. CDR1 and CDR2 (germline): SEHNR, FQNEAQ (reference sequence). This CDR3 is built from 15 residues. The V gene end was trimmed by 4 bases and the J gene end by 10 bases; junction bases not matched to a gene: 9. As DNA, the CDR3 is TGTGCCAGCAGCTACCCGGGACTAGCGGTGAAGGAGCAGTTCTTC. Translated: CASSYPGLAVKEQFF.

For this clone: Other nucleotide sequences from this sample produce the same CDR3. V usage is TRBV29-1 and J usage is TRBJ2-7; D is possibly TRBD2 (7 bases). Looked up from germline, CDR1 is SQVTM and CDR2 is ANQGSEA. The V and J ends lost 5 bases and 0 bases respectively, with 11 bases between them. This CDR3 is 13 amino acids long. The CDR3 DNA reads as TGCAGCGTTAGGGGGGGCACCTCCTACGAGCAGTACTTC. It is translated as CSVRGGTSYEQYF.

This clone has only one observation. V usage is TRBV29-1 and J usage is TRBJ2-7; 8 bases are shared with TRBD1. CDR1 is SQVTM, CDR2 ANQGSEA, per germline. The CDR3 runs 14 residues. Unmatched junction bases numbered 8, after V lost 5 bases and J lost 2 bases. CDR3 loop: CSVPSDRATYEQYF. In DNA form, the CDR3 reads TGCAGCGTTCCCTCGGACAGGGCAACCTACGAGCAGTACTTC.

V gene TRBV29-1 combines with J gene TRBJ2-3, with D uncertain. V was trimmed by 4 bases and J by 0 bases, leaving 11 bases between them. CDR1 and CDR2 from the germline V gene are SQVTM and ANQGSEA. This CDR3 spans 14 amino acids. The CDR3 region has the DNA TGCAGCGTTGTTTTGGTTTCTAGCACAGATACGCAGTATTTT. Amino acids: CSVVLVSSTDTQYF.

The chain is built from TRBV29-1 and TRBJ1-1; D perhaps matches TRBD1 (5 bases). Germline values: CDR1 SQVTM, CDR2 ANQGSEA. With 1 base removed from V and 8 bases from J, the gap between germline ends came to 11 bases. The CDR3 covers 12 residues. The CDR3 coding sequence is TGCAGCGTTGAAGCCAGGGAAACCGAAGCTTTCTTT. Translating it yields CSVEARETEAFF.

The chain uses TRBV7-9 and TRBJ2-7, with 10 bases aligning to TRBD2. Germline-derived CDR1 and CDR2 are SEHNR and FQNEAQ (reference sequence). CDR3 size: 14 residues. V shed 2 bases, J shed 5 bases, and the junction held 3 bases outside the gene matches. The CDR3 is CASSLSTSGNEQYF. The DNA of the CDR3 is TGTGCCAGCAGCTTATCTACTAGCGGGAACGAGCAGTACTTC.

The rearrangement uses TRBV10-3 and TRBJ2-7; D gene ambiguous. The CDR3 is made up of 16 amino acids. Germline V CDR1 and CDR2: ENHRY, SYGVKD. With 2 bases removed from V and 0 bases from J, the gap between germline ends came to 14 bases. The CDR3: CAISEAGQAYSYEQYF. The CDR3 nucleotides read TGTGCCATCAGTGAGGCAGGCCAGGCTTACTCCTACGAGCAGTACTTC.

The chain combines TRBV4-1 with TRBJ2-7; D possibly corresponds to TRBD1 (7 bases). The CDR3 length is 17 residues. Looked up from germline, CDR1 is MGHRA and CDR2 is YSYEKL. Trimming pared 1 base from V and 2 bases from J, leaving 18 bases between. The CDR3, as DNA: TGCGCCAGCAGCCAAGGACTAGGGACAGTCGAAGCCTACGAGCAGTACTTC. Translated: CASSQGLGTVEAYEQYF.

The chain has TRBV15 and TRBJ2-2; 12 nucleotides agree with TRBD2. The CDR3 has 20 amino acids. Germline V CDR1 and CDR2: LNHNV, YYDKDF (reference sequence). V lost 3 bases, J lost 2 bases, and 13 bases stayed unmatched. CDR3 DNA: TGTGCCACCAGCAGGAACCTAGCGGGAGGGCCGTATGGTAACACCGGGGAGCTGTTTTTT. Translation: CATSRNLAGGPYGNTGELFF.